This T cell receptor beta chain came from a study of cytomegalovirus exposure and HLA in healthy donors (dated by TCRdb to 2015 to 2018). Regarding the complete study: An earlier analysis of under 600 of the donors reported 276 Gb of sequence data and roughly 110 million unique TCR beta sequences from about 179 million T cells. An early release that covered about 600 HLA-typed donors contained around 330 gigabases of sequencing data and about 93 million unique TCR sequences. The genetic ancestry cluster associated with self-reported Caucasian donors included approximately 85% of the roughly 390 genotyped donors. The aim of the study was to test whether cataloging public T cell receptors could identify signatures of past pathogen exposure. The study used immunosequencing to profile the T cell repertoires of approximately 630 subjects and linked those repertoires to cytomegalovirus serostatus. A separate validation cohort of over a hundred different subjects was used in addition to the roughly 700-subject first cohort. High-throughput TCR immunosequencing, statistical association of individual TCRs with disease status, and machine learning were combined to predict cytomegalovirus infection status. To study patterns of TCR occurrence, a later analysis re-analyzed previously published TCR beta repertoires from several hundred donors and added high-resolution HLA genotyping. The later analysis used no new phenotypic data to find candidate immune exposures, relying instead on TCR beta sequences and their occurrence across donors. In an earlier analysis of around 540 of the donors, high-throughput TCR beta sequencing was used to judge whether each TCR beta V gene segment behaved as functional or pseudogenic. Donor age, sex, ethnicity and CMV serostatus were compiled together with the repertoire data. In a later genetic analysis, genome-wide SNP genotypes for about 55% of the roughly 670 donors were used, and that subset was treated as a discovery cohort. All discovery cohort repertoires had been generated on a single sequencing platform. Both class I and class II loci were covered by HLA typing, at four-digit resolution. The number of typed donors differed by locus: about 620-630 for A, B, C, DRB1 and DQB1; approximately 520 for DQA1; around 580 for DPA1; and roughly 490 for DPB1. Several DR-DQ haplotypes were handled as single units for association and clustering, since linkage in the cohort was strong. Across some 400 genotyped donors of the cohort, an average of about 200,000 unique TCR beta nucleotide sequences per donor were sequenced, and roughly 17% of those sequences were non-productive. Here is what the overall study found, with its caveats: Sequencing depth was assumed to be roughly uniform across donors in the presence/absence analyses, though that assumption may not hold. According to a later analysis, most CMV-associated TCR beta chains appeared to be HLA-restricted, and the HLA associations seemed to be driven largely by CMV exposure. A total of about 150 TCR beta chains were listed by the study as associated with cytomegalovirus. Only TCR beta chains were sequenced in this cohort, and the absence of alpha or paired-chain data limited detectable features. A cluster of highly shared sequence variants was judged likely to be a technical artifact of the sequencing pipeline. Because HLA typing was unavailable for some donors at each locus, only the typed subset was used in association tests. A later analysis reported that several top co-occurrence clusters appeared linked to parvovirus B19, influenza, CMV and Epstein-Barr virus. Specific HLA alleles were associated with 18,000 or so TCR beta sequences at a false discovery rate of 0.05 in a later analysis. Three of the identified cytomegalovirus-associated TCR beta chains were confirmed in vitro to be specific for cytomegalovirus antigens. Some IMGT-functional V segments, including TRBV6-2 and TRBV6-3, could not be told apart with the 87-base-pair reads, so those segments were excluded. The authors suggested that the approach could potentially be generalized to other disease states and immunological phenotypes. The only immune exposure information available for the cohort was CMV serostatus. According to a later analysis, TCR association rates differed among HLA loci, with DRB1 alleles showing the most associated TCRs and HLA-C alleles showing the fewest. A further reported finding was that TCR beta sequences accurately predicted the HLA-A and HLA-B alleles for most subjects in the first cohort. Cytomegalovirus status was reported to be diagnosed by the classifier with high specificity and sensitivity in both the original and validation cohorts. When HLA alleles, especially DR and DQ, strongly co-occurred, TCR associations were difficult to assign to individual alleles. V-gene and J-gene trimming of TCR beta chains was associated with a missense DCLRE1C variant in a later genetic analysis, and the association was replicated in an independent cohort. Most TCR sequences were observed very rarely across donors, whereas some public TCRs were present in many individuals. In an earlier analysis of several hundred of the donors, most TCR beta V segments were observed in productive rearrangements about 90% or about 30% of the time, broadly matching IMGT annotations. Correlated functional status among segregating V segments might be attributable to linkage disequilibrium, but an unknown experimental factor could not be ruled out. Because counts were too low, more than 15 rarely observed V segments, including chromosome 9 orphons, were left out of the earlier analysis of 587 of the donors. A later analysis found that HLA-associated TCR beta chains were more clonally expanded and had lower generation probabilities than equally common non-associated chains. A later genetic analysis reported fewer N-insertions in productive TCRs among donors in an Asian-associated ancestry cluster than the approximately 700-donor mean.

Points on this clone: What antigen it recognizes has not been identified. There are no base qualities to consult, and no much larger clone falls within one base.

CDR1 and CDR2, looked up from the germline V gene (reference sequence), are SEHNR and FQNEAQ. The CDR3 sequence holds 16 residues, the cysteine and phenylalanine included. This entry keeps only the CDR3 DNA: 48 bases, framed from base 1. Germline trimming: 5 bases from V, 0 bases from J; junction bases outside gene matches: 8. The cohort consisted of 666 healthy bone marrow donors. At the time of sampling, all cohort members were nominally healthy, though unrecorded immune exposures were likely present. The donor was CMV seronegative and belonged to the group of more than 300 seronegative cohort members. Every donor gave a peripheral blood sample, and the peripheral blood mononuclear cells from that sample were used for TCR beta sequencing. The Qiagen DNeasy Blood Extraction Kit was used to extract genomic DNA from the blood cell samples. The library was produced with the immunoSEQ multiplex PCR assay. For the multiplex PCR, a mixture combining 60 forward primers for TCR Vbeta segments and 13 reverse primers for TCR Jbeta segments was used. Amplification of the CDR3 region of rearranged TCR beta genes was performed with a multiplex PCR assay on genomic DNA. The Illumina HiSeq System was used to sequence the amplified TCR beta libraries as 87-base-pair reads. The authors' pipeline ran thus. Across the 700 or so repertoires, a later analysis counted roughly 77 million unique TCR beta chains, around 11 million of which were shared by at least two donors. A nearest-neighbor algorithm error-corrected the raw reads and collapsed the reads into unique sequences, merging closely related sequences to remove PCR and sequencing errors. V, D and J gene segments were assigned by aligning CDR3 sequences to IMGT reference sequences. For a sequence to be retained, a match of at least six nucleotides to both a V gene segment and a J gene segment was required. Rearrangements were called productive when the CDR3 lacked stop codons and stayed in frame with V and J; all others were non-productive. Following IMGT convention, CDR3 was defined as the stretch from the second conserved V-encoded cysteine up to the conserved J-encoded phenylalanine. The earlier analysis of approximately 500 of the donors excluded sequences that lacked an unambiguous match to a single V gene segment. An earlier analysis of 587 of the donors classified V segments as functional when productive rearrangements were above 56.7% and as segregating when the standard deviation between donors was above 5%. To diagnose cytomegalovirus status from the catalog of TCR beta chain sequences, a statistical classification framework was built. V and J gene assignment, in a later analysis, came from comparing TCR nucleotide sequences with IMGT/GENE-DB human TR gene sequences. Using the TCRdist pipeline, a later analysis assigned CDR3 sequences along with most-parsimonious VDJ recombination scenarios. In a later analysis, each TCR beta chain was defined by its CDR3 amino acid sequence together with its V-gene family, and reads lacking a unique V-gene family were excluded. A later analysis removed several hundred highly shared, low-generation-probability nucleotide sequences to deal with suspected cross-contamination and a sequencing artifact. In a later analysis, a clonal expansion index for each public chain was calculated from normalized within-repertoire ranks of inferred template counts. In a later analysis, generation probabilities were computed using a VDJ recombination model fitted to out-of-frame rearrangements, and the results were checked against IGoR. A later analysis scored TCR-TCR, TCR-HLA and TCR-CMV co-occurrence with hypergeometric tests, applying a repertoire-size bias correction to TCR pairs. In a later analysis, false discovery rates were estimated by permuting HLA or CMV assignments 20 times. A later analysis grouped co-occurring TCRs with DBSCAN, adding TCRdist sequence similarity when clustering within HLA-allele-positive subsets. Repertoires with fewer than 30,000 or more than 120,000 public chains, plus five repertoires with anomalous nucleotide sharing, were excluded from co-occurrence clustering. TCRdb retrieved this table from immuneACCESS and kept in-frame rearrangements only. Not all clones are present; in checked studies, unresolved V genes account for under half, and no reason is known for the remainder. D and trimming were read from the DNA, whereas the V and J calls and clone size are those reported in that table. For this sample there are roughly 150,000 clones; roughly four fifths appear just once. The top ten hold about 2.1% of the sample.

The rearranged segments are TRBV7-9 and TRBJ2-3; TRBD2 fits 7 bases in the junction. The sequencing sample was made of PBMCs. This sequence was found in a young woman in good health and CMV-seronegative. CDR3 protein: CASSGPERGSTDTQYF. At the DNA level, the sequence is TGTGCCAGCAGCGGCCCGGAGCGGGGTAGCACAGATACGCAGTATTTT.